The source of this T cell receptor beta chain is a study of beta chain features in type 1 diabetes. In the study overall: Sorted cells, approximately 110,000,000 in number, were examined across all samples.

Expressed TCRB transcripts were sequenced after all isolated RNA was converted to cDNA. Generated by immunoSEQ multiplex PCR, the TCRdb table keeps only in-frame clones and is missing some. The data contain 350,000 to 400,000 clones, over 10% of them singletons. This clone showed up just a few times. Its antigen remains unknown. Study-level findings and limits: Shorter TCRB CDR3s, moderately but significantly so, marked every one of the four CD4+ subsets in Type 1 diabetes patients.

Trimming left V 0 bases short and J 4 bases short, with 9 bases between. This CDR3 comprises 14 residues. Germline CDR1 is SEHNR and CDR2 is FQNEAQ (reference sequence). This sequence joins TRBV7-9 and TRBJ1-2; D gene uncertain. This receptor was identified in a woman under 30 with type 1 diabetes. The sequenced material came from naive CD4+ T cells from blood. The CDR3 spells CASSLASGSYGYTF. The CDR3 DNA follows: TGTGCCAGCAGCTTAGCTTCCGGGAGCTATGGCTACACCTTC.